This T cell receptor beta chain is drawn from a study of cytomegalovirus exposure and HLA in healthy donors. Study overall: The roughly 120 validation repertoires, a later analysis reported, used the same platform as the roughly 710 first-cohort repertoires.

Concerning this clone itself: Its cognate antigen is unknown.

CDR3 length: 14 amino acids. Germline CDR1 and CDR2: SGDLS and YYNGEE. V was clipped by 3 bases and J by 4 bases; unmatched bases: 6. Study-wide findings and caveats: The listing of approximately 160 TCR beta chains classed them as cytomegalovirus-associated. Per published reports, the classifier diagnosed cytomegalovirus status with high specificity and sensitivity. In a later analysis, first-cohort TCR clusters were found to tend to co-occur in the 100 to 150 validation repertoires.

TCRdb's copy holds only in-frame clones and misses some; the assay was immunoSEQ multiplex PCR. The sample lists about 110,000 clones; roughly nine tenths were seen once. J is TRBJ1-2 and V is TRBV9; 7 bases align to TRBD1. Sequenced material: PBMCs. This TCR was sampled from a woman aged 18-29 years in good health and CMV-seropositive. CDR3 in DNA: TGTGCCAGCAGCGCCTCCGGGACAGTCTATGGCTACACCTTC. Its protein is CASSASGTVYGYTF.